This paragraph covers one T cell receptor beta chain sequence. The sample belongs to a study of blood T cell repertoires in COVID-19. Per the original methods: Estimated nucleated cell counts came from reference gene primer amplification. Sequencing used immunoSEQ multiplex PCR; TCRdb keeps in-frame clones, though not all of them. V, J and clone size are taken as reported in that table, and D and trimming were inferred from the DNA itself. The sample shows about 160,000 clones, 90% of them seen only once. The sequenced sample consisted of peripheral blood. The source of this sequence is a man in his 60s with active or convalescent COVID-19.

The DNA of the CDR3 is TGTGCCAGCAGCGCCGACAGGGACCACTATGGCTACACCTTC. It is translated as CASSADRDHYGYTF. The V and J genes are TRBV7-2 and TRBJ1-2; 7 bases map to TRBD1. The V and J ends lost 5 bases and 3 bases, in that order; junction bases with no gene match: 6. The CDR3 totals 14 residues. Germline values: CDR1 SGHTA, CDR2 FQGNSA.